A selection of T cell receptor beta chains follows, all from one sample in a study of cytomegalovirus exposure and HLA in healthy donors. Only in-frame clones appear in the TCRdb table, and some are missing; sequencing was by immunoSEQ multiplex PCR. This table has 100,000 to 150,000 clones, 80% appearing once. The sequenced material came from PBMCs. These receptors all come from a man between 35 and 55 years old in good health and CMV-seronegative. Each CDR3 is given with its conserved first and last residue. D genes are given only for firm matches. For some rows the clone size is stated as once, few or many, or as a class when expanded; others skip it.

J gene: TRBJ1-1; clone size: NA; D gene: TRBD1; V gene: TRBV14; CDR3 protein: CASSQDLRQGAFF; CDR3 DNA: TGTGCCAGCAGCCAAGATTTAAGACAGGGGGCTTTCTTT
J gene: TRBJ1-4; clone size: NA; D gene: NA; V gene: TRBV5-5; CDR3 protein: CASSLSWAGKGEKLFF; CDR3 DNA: TGTGCCAGCAGCTTGTCGTGGGCAGGGAAGGGTGAAAAACTGTTTTTT
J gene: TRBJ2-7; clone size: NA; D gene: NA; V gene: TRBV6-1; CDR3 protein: CASGTDTSDEQYF; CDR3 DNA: TGTGCCAGCGGAACAGACACCTCCGACGAGCAGTACTTC
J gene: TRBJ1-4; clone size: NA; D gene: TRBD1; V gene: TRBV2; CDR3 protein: CASRGDSSNEKLFF; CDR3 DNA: TGTGCCAGCAGGGGGGACAGTAGTAATGAAAAACTGTTTTTT
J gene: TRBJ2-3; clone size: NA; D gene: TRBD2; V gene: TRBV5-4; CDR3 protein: CASSPSGSRTDTQYF; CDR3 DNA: TGTGCCAGCAGCCCTAGCGGGAGTAGGACAGATACGCAGTATTTT
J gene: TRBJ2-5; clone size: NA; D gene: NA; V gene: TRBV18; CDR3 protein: CASSPGMQETQYF; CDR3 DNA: TGTGCCAGCTCACCCGGGATGCAAGAGACCCAGTACTTC
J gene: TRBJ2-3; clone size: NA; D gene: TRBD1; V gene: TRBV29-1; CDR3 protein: CSMGTGGTDTQYF; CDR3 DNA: TGCAGCATGGGGACAGGGGGCACAGATACGCAGTATTTT
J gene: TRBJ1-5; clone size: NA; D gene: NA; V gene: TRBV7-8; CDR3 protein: CASSFREAAGSPQHF; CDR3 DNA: TGTGCCAGCAGCTTCAGGGAGGCGGCAGGCTCGCCCCAGCATTTT
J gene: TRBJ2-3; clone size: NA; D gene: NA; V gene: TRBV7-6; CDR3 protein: CASSLRQLTDTQYF; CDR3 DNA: TGTGCCAGCAGCTTAAGACAGCTCACAGATACGCAGTATTTT
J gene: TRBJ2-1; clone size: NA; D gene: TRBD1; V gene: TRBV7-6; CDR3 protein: CASSRTGGNEQFF; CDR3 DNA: TGTGCCAGCAGCAGGACAGGGGGCAATGAGCAGTTCTTC
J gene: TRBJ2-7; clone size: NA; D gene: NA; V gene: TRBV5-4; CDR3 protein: CASSIRGAEQYF; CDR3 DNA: TGTGCCAGCAGCATCCGGGGTGCCGAGCAGTACTTC
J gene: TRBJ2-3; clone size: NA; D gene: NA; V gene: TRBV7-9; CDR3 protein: CAIPRGDSAGTDTQYF; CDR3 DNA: TGTGCCATCCCACGGGGAGATTCAGCGGGCACAGATACGCAGTATTTT
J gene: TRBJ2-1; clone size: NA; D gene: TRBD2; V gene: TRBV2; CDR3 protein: CASSDVAGVGNEQFF; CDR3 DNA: TGTGCCAGCAGTGACGTAGCGGGAGTGGGGAATGAGCAGTTCTTC
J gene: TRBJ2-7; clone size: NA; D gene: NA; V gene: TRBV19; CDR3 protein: CASSPTAGRDPSYEQYF; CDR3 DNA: TGTGCCAGTAGCCCCACGGCCGGCAGGGATCCCTCCTACGAGCAGTACTTC
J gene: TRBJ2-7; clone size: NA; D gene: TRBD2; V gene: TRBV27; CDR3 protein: CASSLTSGTTYEQYF; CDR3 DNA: TGTGCCAGCAGTTTAACTAGCGGAACTACCTACGAGCAGTACTTC
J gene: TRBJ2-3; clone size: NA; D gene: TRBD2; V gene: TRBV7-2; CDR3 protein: CASSPTQAGGQDTQYF; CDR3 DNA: TGTGCCAGCAGCCCTACCCAAGCGGGGGGGCAAGATACGCAGTATTTT
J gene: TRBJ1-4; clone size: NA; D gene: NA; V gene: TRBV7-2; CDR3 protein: CASSLEGTHEKLFF; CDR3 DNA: TGTGCCAGCAGCTTAGAAGGGACACATGAAAAACTGTTTTTT
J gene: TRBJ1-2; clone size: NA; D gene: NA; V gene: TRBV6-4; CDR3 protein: CASSDFAGANYGYTF; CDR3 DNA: TGTGCCAGCAGTGACTTTGCAGGGGCCAACTATGGCTACACCTTC
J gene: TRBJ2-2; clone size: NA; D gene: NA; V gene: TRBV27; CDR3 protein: CASSLLGTGTGELFF; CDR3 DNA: TGTGCCAGCAGTTTGCTAGGAACTGGCACCGGGGAGCTGTTTTTT
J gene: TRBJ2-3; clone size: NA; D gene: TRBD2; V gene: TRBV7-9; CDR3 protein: CASTPLSLAGQDTQYF; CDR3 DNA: TGTGCCAGCACGCCTCTTAGTCTAGCGGGACAAGATACGCAGTATTTT
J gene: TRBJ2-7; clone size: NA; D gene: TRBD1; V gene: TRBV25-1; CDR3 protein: CASSDSRGTGYEQYF; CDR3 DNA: TGTGCCAGCAGTGACTCCAGGGGGACCGGCTACGAGCAGTACTTC
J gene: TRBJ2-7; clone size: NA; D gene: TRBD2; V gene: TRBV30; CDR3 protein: CAWRRLAGASSYEQYF; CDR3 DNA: TGTGCCTGGAGGAGGCTAGCGGGGGCCAGCTCCTACGAGCAGTACTTC
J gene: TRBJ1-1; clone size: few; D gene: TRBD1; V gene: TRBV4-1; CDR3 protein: CASSQRTGAAFF; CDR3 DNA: TGCGCCAGCAGCCAACGTACAGGGGCAGCTTTCTTT
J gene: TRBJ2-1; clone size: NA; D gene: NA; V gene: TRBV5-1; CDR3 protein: CASSFQGGDEQFF; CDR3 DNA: TGCGCCAGCAGCTTCCAGGGTGGGGATGAGCAGTTCTTC
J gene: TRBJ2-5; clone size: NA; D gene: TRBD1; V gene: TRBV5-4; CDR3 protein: CASSRGTGARETQYF; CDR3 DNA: TGTGCCAGCAGCAGGGGGACAGGGGCCAGAGAGACCCAGTACTTC
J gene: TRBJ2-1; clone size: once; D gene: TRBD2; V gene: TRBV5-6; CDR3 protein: CASSLTSGSYNEQFF; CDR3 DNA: TGTGCCAGCAGCTTAACTAGCGGCTCCTACAATGAGCAGTTCTTC
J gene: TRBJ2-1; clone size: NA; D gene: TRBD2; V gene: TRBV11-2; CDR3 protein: CASSWGLAGGNEQFF; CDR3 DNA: TGTGCCAGCAGCTGGGGACTAGCGGGAGGGAATGAGCAGTTCTTC
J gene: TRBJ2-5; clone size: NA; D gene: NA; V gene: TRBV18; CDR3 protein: CASSRTEETQYF; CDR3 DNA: TGTGCCAGCTCACGGACTGAAGAGACCCAGTACTTC
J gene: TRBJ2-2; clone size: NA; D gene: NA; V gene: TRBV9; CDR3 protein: CASSPRLQLATGELFF; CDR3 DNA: TGTGCCAGCAGCCCACGACTCCAACTGGCCACCGGGGAGCTGTTTTTT
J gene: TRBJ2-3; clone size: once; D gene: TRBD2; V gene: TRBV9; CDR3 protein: CASTHPVSGGADTQYF; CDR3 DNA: TGTGCCAGCACCCACCCGGTTAGCGGGGGGGCTGATACGCAGTATTTT
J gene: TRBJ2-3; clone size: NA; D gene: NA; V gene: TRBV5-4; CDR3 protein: CASSLESTVDTQYF; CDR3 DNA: TGTGCCAGCAGCTTGGAGTCTACGGTAGATACGCAGTATTTT
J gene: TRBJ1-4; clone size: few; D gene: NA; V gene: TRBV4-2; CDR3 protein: CASSQGEGGDEKLFF; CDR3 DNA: TGTGCCAGCAGCCAAGGTGAGGGCGGAGACGAAAAACTGTTTTTT
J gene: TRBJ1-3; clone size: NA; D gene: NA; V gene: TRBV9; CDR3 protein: CASSDGGVGNTIYF; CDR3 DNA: TGTGCCAGCAGCGACGGCGGGGTGGGAAACACCATATATTTT
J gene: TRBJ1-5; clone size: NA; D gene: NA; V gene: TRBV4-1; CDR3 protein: CASSQGGGGGQPQHF; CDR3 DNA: TGCGCCAGCAGCCAGGGGGGGGGAGGGGGTCAGCCCCAGCATTTT
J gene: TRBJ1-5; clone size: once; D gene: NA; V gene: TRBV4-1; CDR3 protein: CASSQRGNQPQHF; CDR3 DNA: TGCGCCAGCAGCCAGAGAGGCAATCAGCCCCAGCATTTT
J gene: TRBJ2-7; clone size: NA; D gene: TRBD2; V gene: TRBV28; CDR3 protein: CASSTSLAGSSYEQYF; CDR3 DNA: TGTGCCAGCAGTACCTCCCTAGCGGGGAGCTCCTACGAGCAGTACTTC
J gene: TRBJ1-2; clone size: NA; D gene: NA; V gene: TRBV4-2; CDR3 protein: CASSQDSYGYTF; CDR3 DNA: TGTGCCAGCAGCCAAGACAGCTATGGCTACACCTTC
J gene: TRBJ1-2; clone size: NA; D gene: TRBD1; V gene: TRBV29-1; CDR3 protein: CSVEGQGLGYTF; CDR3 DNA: TGCAGCGTTGAGGGACAGGGTTTGGGCTACACCTTC
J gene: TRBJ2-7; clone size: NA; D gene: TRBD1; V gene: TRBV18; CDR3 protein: CASSPSGQGPYEQYF; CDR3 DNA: TGTGCCAGCTCACCATCGGGACAGGGCCCCTACGAGCAGTACTTC
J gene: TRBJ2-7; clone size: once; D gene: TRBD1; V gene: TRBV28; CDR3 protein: CASSTPGTGLYEQYF; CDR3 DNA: TGTGCCAGCAGTACCCCGGGGACAGGGTTGTACGAGCAGTACTTC
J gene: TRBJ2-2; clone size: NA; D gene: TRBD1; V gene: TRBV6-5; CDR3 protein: CASTRQGAAGELFF; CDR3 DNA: TGTGCCAGCACTCGACAGGGTGCGGCCGGGGAGCTGTTTTTT
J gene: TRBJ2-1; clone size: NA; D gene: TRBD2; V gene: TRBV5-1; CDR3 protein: CASSLGLAGGEQFF; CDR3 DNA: TGCGCCAGCAGCTTGGGACTAGCGGGGGGTGAGCAGTTCTTC
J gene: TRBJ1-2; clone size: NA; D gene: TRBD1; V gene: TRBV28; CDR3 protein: CASSTTGAGYGYTF; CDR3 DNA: TGTGCCAGCAGTACGACAGGGGCGGGCTATGGCTACACCTTC
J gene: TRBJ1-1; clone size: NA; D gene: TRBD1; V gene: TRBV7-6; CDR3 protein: CASSNWDRVNTEAFF; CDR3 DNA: TGTGCCAGCAGCAATTGGGACAGAGTGAACACTGAAGCTTTCTTT
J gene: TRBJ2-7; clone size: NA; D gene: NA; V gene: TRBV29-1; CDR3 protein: CSVASARLYEQYF; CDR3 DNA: TGCAGCGTGGCCTCGGCTAGACTGTACGAGCAGTACTTC
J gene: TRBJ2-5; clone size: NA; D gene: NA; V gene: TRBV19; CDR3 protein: CASSIVGSSGETQYF; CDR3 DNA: TGTGCCAGTAGTATAGTGGGGAGTTCAGGAGAGACCCAGTACTTC
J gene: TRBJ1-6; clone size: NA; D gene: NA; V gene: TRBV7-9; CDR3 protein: CASSSSQGNSPLHF; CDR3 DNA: TGTGCCAGCAGCTCATCACAGGGTAATTCGCCCCTCCACTTT
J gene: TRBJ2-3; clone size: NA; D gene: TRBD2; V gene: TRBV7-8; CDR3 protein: CASSLWTSGRGADTQYF; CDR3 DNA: TGTGCCAGCAGCTTATGGACTAGCGGGAGGGGTGCAGATACGCAGTATTTT
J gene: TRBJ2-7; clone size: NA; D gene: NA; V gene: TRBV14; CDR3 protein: CASSQDRGYEQYF; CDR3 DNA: TGTGCCAGCAGCCAAGATCGGGGGTACGAGCAGTACTTC
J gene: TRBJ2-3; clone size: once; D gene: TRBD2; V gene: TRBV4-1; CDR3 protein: CASSLTLAGGGVTDTQYF; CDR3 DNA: TGCGCCAGCAGCCTCACCCTAGCGGGAGGGGGAGTCACAGATACGCAGTATTTT
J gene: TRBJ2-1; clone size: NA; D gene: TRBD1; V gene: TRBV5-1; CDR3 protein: CASSVTASTGTGSVNEQFF; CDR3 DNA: TGCGCCAGCAGCGTGACAGCAAGCACCGGGACAGGGAGTGTCAATGAGCAGTTCTTC
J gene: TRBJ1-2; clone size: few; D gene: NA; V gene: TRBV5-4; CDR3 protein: CASSLEQALPPNYGYTF; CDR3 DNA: TGTGCCAGCAGCTTGGAACAGGCGCTACCCCCTAACTATGGCTACACCTTC
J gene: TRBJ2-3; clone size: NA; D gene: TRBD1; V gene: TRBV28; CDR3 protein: CASSSSGTGEGFTQYF; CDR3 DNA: TGTGCCAGCAGTTCCTCCGGGACAGGGGAAGGTTTTACGCAGTATTTT
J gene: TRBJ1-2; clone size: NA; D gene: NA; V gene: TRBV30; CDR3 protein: CAWSVTIQGSGGYTF; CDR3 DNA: TGTGCCTGGAGTGTAACTATTCAGGGCTCTGGGGGCTACACCTTC
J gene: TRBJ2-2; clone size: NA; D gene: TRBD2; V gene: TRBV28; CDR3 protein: CASSLGRATGELFF; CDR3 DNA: TGTGCCAGCAGTTTAGGGAGGGCCACCGGGGAGCTGTTTTTT
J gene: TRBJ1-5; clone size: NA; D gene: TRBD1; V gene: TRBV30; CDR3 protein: CAWTPGQSNQPQHF; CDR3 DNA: TGTGCCTGGACCCCGGGACAGAGCAATCAGCCCCAGCATTTT
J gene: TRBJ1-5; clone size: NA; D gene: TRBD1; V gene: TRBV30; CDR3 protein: CAWKAQGANQPQHF; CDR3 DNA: TGTGCCTGGAAGGCTCAGGGGGCGAATCAGCCCCAGCATTTT
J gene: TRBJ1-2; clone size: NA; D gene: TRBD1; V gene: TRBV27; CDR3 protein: CASSSGWDRVNGYTF; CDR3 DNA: TGTGCCAGCAGTTCGGGGTGGGACAGGGTTAATGGCTACACCTTC
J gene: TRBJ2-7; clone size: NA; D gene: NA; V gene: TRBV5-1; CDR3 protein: CASSLASTGESYEQYF; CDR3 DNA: TGCGCCAGCAGCTTGGCCTCCACCGGGGAATCCTACGAGCAGTACTTC
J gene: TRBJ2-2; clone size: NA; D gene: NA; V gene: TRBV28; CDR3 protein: CARAVFANTGELFF; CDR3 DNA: TGTGCCAGAGCTGTATTCGCGAACACCGGGGAGCTGTTTTTT